This T cell receptor (beta chain) was sequenced during a study of a mutant IDH1 vaccine in newly diagnosed glioma. The overall study: The treated population exhibited a male proportion of approximately 62%, a female proportion of 37.5%, and a mean age of approximately 41 years.

TCRdb's copy holds only in-frame clones and misses some; the assay was immunoSEQ multiplex PCR. The sample lists tens of thousands of clones, around 77% occurring once. Concerning this clone itself: The antigen remains unidentified.

The sample's time point: week 11, during vaccination. Vaccination used 300 ug of mutant IDH1 20-mer peptide per dose, with topical imiquimod. Study results and caveats: Shifts in the top peripheral T cell clonotypes seemed unrelated to pseudoprogression.

The material sequenced was PBMCs, taken from a glioma patient whose treatment included an IDH1 peptide vaccine. This sequence originates from a woman younger than 35 with glioma.

Here the CDR3 DNA reads TGTGCCAGCAGCCTGGGACTAGCGGGAGATCTCACCGGGGAGCTGTTTTTT. Protein product: CASSLGLAGDLTGELFF. This chain connects TRBV7-2 to TRBJ2-2, with 14 positions matching TRBD2. Germline V gene sequence: CDR1 SGHTA, CDR2 FQGNSA. CDR3 length: 17 amino acids. The V segment lost 5 bases and the J segment 4 bases; nucleotides outside the gene matches: 6. The full variable domain, completed using reference TRBV7-2 and TRBJ2-2, is GAGVSQSPSNKVTEKGKDVELRCDPISGHTALYWYRQSLGQGLEFLIYFQGNSAPDKSGLPSDRFSAERTGGSVSTLTIQRTQQEDSAVYLCASSLGLAGDLTGELFFGEGSRLTVL.